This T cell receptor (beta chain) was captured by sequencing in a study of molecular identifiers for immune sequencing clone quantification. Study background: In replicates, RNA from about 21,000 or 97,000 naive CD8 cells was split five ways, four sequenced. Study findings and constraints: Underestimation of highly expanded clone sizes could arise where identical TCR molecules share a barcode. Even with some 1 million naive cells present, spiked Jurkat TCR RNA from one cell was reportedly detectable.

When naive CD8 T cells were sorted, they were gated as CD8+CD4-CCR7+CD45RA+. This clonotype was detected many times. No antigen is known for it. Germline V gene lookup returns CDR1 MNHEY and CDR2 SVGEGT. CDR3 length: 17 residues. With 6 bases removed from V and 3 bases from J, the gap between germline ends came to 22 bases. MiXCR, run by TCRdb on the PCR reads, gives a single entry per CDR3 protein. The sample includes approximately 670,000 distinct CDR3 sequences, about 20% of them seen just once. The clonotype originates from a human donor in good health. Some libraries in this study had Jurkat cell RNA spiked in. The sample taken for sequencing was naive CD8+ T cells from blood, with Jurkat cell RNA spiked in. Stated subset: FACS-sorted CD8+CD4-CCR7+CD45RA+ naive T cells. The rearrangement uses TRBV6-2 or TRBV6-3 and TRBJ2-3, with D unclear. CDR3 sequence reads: CASRRIDFKELTDTQYF. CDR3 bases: TGTGCCAGCAGGAGAATTGATTTTAAGGAGCTGACAGATACGCAGTATTTT.